One sample yielded the 14 T cell receptor beta chains listed below, sequenced in a study of CD8 T cells in ankylosing spondylitis. Study-wide results and caveats: The study identified a TCR beta motif of roughly eight highly homologous variants that appeared characteristic of ankylosing spondylitis blood.

The antigens these receptors bind are not known. Via MiXCR, TCRdb re-called the 5' RACE reads, giving one row per CDR3 protein. The sample includes 200,000 to 250,000 distinct CDR3 sequences, around 19% of them seen just once. Sequencing input: blood, either unsorted or a sorted T cell fraction (not recorded which). The receptors shown here come from a male donor with ankylosing spondylitis.

This clonotype was counted between two and nine times. This sequence joins TRBV7-9 and TRBJ2-7, with 10 bases identical to TRBD2. With 3 bases clipped from V and 7 bases from J, the junction kept 12 bases outside the gene matches. The CDR3 extends over 16 amino acids. Germline CDR1 reads SEHNR; CDR2 reads FQNEAQ (reference sequence). The CDR3 nucleotides read TGTGCCAGCAGCTTCCCGACAGCCGGACTAGCGGAAGAGCAGTACTTC. Its protein is CASSFPTAGLAEEQYF.

The chain couples TRBV5-1 to TRBJ2-5, with TRBD2 identical over 9 bases. The J segment lost 1 base and the V segment lost 4 bases, leaving 8 bases of the junction unmatched. CDR3 length: 16 amino acids. CDR1 and CDR2 (germline): SGHRS, YFSETQ. CDR3 loop: CASSDASGVFQETQYF. CDR3 sequence (DNA): TGCGCCAGCAGCGACGCTAGCGGGGTGTTCCAAGAGACCCAGTACTTC.

The chain recombines TRBV7-9 with TRBJ1-4; a possible D gene is TRBD1 (5 bases). The CDR3 sequence is 16 residues long. Trimming cost V 1 base and J 0 bases, with 9 bases left between them. Germline values: CDR1 SEHNR, CDR2 FQNEAQ (reference sequence). The CDR3: CASSLGSTATNEKLFF. CDR3 in DNA: TGTGCCAGCAGCTTAGGGTCGACAGCAACTAATGAAAAACTGTTTTTT.

This clonotype has just a few counts. The chain couples TRBV27 to TRBJ2-2, with a weak D call TRBD1 (5 bases). Per the germline V gene, CDR1 is MNHEY and CDR2 is SMNVEV (reference sequence). The CDR3 loop spans 13 amino acids. With 2 bases removed from V and 7 bases from J, the gap between germline ends came to 8 bases. CDR3 nucleotide sequence: TGTGCCAGCAGTTTAGCAGGGATCGGGGAGCTGTTTTTT. Its protein product is CASSLAGIGELFF.

This clonotype was seen at least ten times. The CDR3 protein is CASSLGTSGRVWTGELFF. In nucleotides, the CDR3 is TGTGCCAGCAGCTTAGGGACTAGCGGGAGGGTATGGACCGGGGAGCTGTTTTTT. The chain recombines TRBV7-8 with TRBJ2-2; 15 bases agree with TRBD2. This CDR3 spans 18 amino acids. Per germline, CDR1 SGHVS and CDR2 FQNEAQ. V lost 1 base, J lost 5 bases, and 5 bases stayed unmatched.

The chain links TRBV6-5 to TRBJ1-2; the D is unclear. Trimming removed 0 bases at V and 2 bases at J, with 1 base between. CDR3 length: 12 residues. Per the germline V gene, CDR1 is MNHEY and CDR2 is SVGAGI. CDR3 DNA: TGTGCCAGCAGTTACTCGAACTATGGCTACACCTTC. Translating gives CASSYSNYGYTF.

The chain carries TRBV19 and TRBJ2-1; D uncertain. Trimming stripped 3 bases from V and 4 bases from J, with 4 bases between. The germline gives CDR1 LNHDA, CDR2 SQIVND (reference sequence). The CDR3 loop spans 12 amino acids. The chain's CDR3 is CASSIGYNEQFF. The CDR3 DNA reads as TGTGCCAGTAGTATTGGTTACAATGAGCAGTTCTTC.

CDR3 amino acids: CASSPGTGGTETQYF. DNA for the CDR3: TGTGCCAGCAGCCCCGGGACAGGGGGAACGGAGACCCAGTACTTC. V gene TRBV14 combines with J gene TRBJ2-5; 11 bases match TRBD1. In germline, CDR1 is SGHDN, CDR2 FVKESK. CDR3 length: 15 residues. The V segment lost 4 bases and the J segment 5 bases; nucleotides outside the gene matches: 6.

With respect to this clonotype: Compared with germline, one end of the junction differs, possibly owing to a read error. This rearrangement joins TRBV27 to TRBJ1-2, with D maybe TRBD1 (5 bases). The CDR3 extends over 13 amino acids. Per the germline V gene, CDR1 is MNHEY and CDR2 is SMNVEV (reference sequence). The CDR3 DNA follows: TGTGCCAGCAGTTTCTCCGGGACGACACCCTTTGACTTC. Its translation: CASSFSGTTPFDF.

J is TRBJ2-7 and V is TRBV10-3; TRBD2 matches at 7 bases. This CDR3 has 14 amino acids. Germline V gene lookup returns CDR1 ENHRY and CDR2 SYGVKD. Trimming took 4 bases from V and 3 from J; bases not matched to a gene: 6. CDR3 in amino acids: CAISAAGTGYEQYF. CDR3 bases: TGTGCCATCAGTGCAGCGGGGACTGGCTACGAGCAGTACTTC.

This clonotype was recorded at least ten times. The chain links TRBV12-3 or TRBV12-4 to TRBJ2-4; no clear D. The CDR3 extends over 16 amino acids. Trimming cost V 3 bases and J 1 base, with 13 bases left between them. This CDR3 reads CASSFGTFGAKNIQYF. The CDR3 DNA is TGTGCCAGCAGTTTTGGTACATTTGGGGCCAAAAACATTCAGTACTTC.

This clonotype has just a few counts. The chain joins TRBV2 to TRBJ1-1; D may be TRBD1 (6 bases). V shed 7 bases and J shed 1 base, with 22 bases lying between them. CDR3 size: 17 residues. CDR1 is SNHLY, CDR2 FYNNEI, per germline. The CDR3 is CASTFTGGQEGNTEAFF. The CDR3 DNA reads TGTGCCAGCACCTTTACTGGGGGGCAAGAAGGGAACACTGAAGCTTTCTTT.

The chain couples TRBV6-1 to TRBJ1-1; no definite D call. Trimming shortened V by 6 bases and J by 5 bases, and 13 bases separated the two germline ends. The germline V gene encodes CDR1 MNHNS and CDR2 SASEGT. This CDR3 comprises 13 residues. CDR3 region: CASSDFLGTEAFF. CDR3 nucleotides: TGTGCCAGCAGCGACTTCCTAGGGACTGAAGCTTTCTTT.

This clonotype was seen more than once but under ten times. This chain joins TRBV4-2 and TRBJ2-7; 8 bases match TRBD1. J was trimmed by 5 bases and V by 5 bases; bases with no gene match: 8. The CDR3 loop spans 14 amino acids. Germline V lookup: CDR1 LGHNA, CDR2 YNFKEQ. CDR3 sequence (DNA): TGTGCCAGCAGCGACTCGGGACAGGCGGACGAGCAGTACTTC. It yields the protein CASSDSGQADEQYF.